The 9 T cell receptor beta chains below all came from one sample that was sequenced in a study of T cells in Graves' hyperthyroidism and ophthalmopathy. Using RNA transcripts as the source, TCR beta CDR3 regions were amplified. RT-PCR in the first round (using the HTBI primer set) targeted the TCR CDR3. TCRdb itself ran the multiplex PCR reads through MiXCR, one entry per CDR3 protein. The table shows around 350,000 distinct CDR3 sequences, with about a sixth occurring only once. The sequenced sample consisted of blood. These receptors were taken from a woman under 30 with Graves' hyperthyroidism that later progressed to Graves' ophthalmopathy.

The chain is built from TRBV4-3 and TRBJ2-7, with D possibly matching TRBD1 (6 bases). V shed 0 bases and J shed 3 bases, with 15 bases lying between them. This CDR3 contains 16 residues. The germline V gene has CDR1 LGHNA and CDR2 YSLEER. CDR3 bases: TGCGCCAGCAGCCAAGATTACAACAGGGCCCTCTACGAGCAGTACTTC. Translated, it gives CASSQDYNRALYEQYF.

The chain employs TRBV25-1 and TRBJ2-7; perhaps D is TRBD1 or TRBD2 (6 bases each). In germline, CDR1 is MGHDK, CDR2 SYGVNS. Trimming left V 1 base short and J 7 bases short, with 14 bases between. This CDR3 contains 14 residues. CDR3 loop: CASSEFRGPGEQYF. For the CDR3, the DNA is TGTGCCAGCAGTGAATTTCGGGGGCCAGGGGAGCAGTACTTC.

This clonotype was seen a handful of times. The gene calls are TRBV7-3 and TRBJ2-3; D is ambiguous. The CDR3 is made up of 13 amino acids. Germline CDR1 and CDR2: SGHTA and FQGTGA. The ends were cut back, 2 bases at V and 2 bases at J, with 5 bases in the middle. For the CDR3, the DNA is TGTGCCAGCAGCTTACCTGACACAGATACGCAGTATTTT. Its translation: CASSLPDTDTQYF.

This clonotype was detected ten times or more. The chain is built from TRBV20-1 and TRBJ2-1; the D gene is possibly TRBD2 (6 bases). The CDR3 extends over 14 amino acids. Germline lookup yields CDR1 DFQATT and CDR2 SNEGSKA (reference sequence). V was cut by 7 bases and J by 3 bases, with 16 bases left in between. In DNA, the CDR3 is TGCAGTGGGGAGTTACGGGACTTCTACAATGAGCAGTTCTTC. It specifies CSGELRDFYNEQFF.

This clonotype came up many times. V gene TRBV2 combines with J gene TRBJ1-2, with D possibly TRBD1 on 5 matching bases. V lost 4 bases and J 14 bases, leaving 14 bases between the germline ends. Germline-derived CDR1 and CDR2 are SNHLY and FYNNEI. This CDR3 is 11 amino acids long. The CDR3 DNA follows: TGTGCCAGCAGTGGGGACGGGCATCATACCTTC. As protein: CASSGDGHHTF.

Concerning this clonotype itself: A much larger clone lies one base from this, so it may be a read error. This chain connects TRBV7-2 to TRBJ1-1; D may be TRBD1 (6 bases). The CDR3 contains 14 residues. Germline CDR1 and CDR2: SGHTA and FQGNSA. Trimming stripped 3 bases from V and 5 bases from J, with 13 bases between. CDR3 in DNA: TGTGCCAGCAGCTTGACAGGCGCGGGGACTGAAGCTTTCTTT. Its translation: CASSLTGAGTEAFF.

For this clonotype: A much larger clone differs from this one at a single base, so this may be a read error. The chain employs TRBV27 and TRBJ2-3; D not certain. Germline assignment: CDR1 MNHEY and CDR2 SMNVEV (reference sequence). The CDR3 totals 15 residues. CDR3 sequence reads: CAGRSIGPGTDTQYF. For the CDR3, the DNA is TGTGCCGGCAGATCCATTGGTCCCGGCACAGATACGCAGTATTTT.

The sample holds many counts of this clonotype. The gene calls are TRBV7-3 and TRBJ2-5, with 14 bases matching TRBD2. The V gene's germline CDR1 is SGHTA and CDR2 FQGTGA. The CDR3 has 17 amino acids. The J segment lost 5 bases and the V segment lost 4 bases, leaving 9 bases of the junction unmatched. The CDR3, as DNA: TGTGCCAGCAGCTCCACCGGGACTAGCGGGAGAATCGAGACCCAGTACTTC. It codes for CASSSTGTSGRIETQYF.

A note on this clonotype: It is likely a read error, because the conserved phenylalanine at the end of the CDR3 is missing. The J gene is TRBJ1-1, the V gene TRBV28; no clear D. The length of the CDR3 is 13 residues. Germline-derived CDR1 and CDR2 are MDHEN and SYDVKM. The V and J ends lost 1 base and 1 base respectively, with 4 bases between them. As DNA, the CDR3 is TGTGCCAGCAGTTTATCAGAGAACACTGAAGCTTTCCTT. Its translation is CASSLSENTEAFL.